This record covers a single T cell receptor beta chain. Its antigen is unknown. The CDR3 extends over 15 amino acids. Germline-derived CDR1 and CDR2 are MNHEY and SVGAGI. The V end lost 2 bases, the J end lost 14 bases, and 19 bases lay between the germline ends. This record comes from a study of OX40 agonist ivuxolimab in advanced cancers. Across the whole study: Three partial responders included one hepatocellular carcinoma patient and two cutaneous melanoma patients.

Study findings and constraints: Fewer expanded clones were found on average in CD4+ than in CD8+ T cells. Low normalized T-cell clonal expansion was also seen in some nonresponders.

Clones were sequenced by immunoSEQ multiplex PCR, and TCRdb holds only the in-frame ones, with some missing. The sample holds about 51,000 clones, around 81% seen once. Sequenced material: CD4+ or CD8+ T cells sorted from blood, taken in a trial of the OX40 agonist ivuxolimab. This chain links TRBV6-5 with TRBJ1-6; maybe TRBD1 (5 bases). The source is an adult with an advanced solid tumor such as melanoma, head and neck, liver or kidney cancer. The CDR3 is CASSYTPGRASTLHF. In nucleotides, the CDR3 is TGTGCCAGCAGTTACACCCCGGGACGGGCTTCGACCCTCCACTTT.